The T cell receptor beta chain under discussion was sequenced for a study of radiotherapy plus CTLA-4 blockade in lung cancer. The study, taken as a whole, reports: Radiotherapy was combined with ipilimumab, and tumor-derived TCR clones then expanded in blood.

Profiled with immunoSEQ multiplex PCR; TCRdb holds only in-frame clones, not every one. The sample holds about 77,000 clones, roughly 80% seen once. CDR3 length equals 13 residues. CDR1 and CDR2 (germline): MNHEY, SVGAGI. Trimming pared 6 bases from V and 9 bases from J, leaving 17 bases between. The sample holds a few counts of this clone. Antigen unknown. V usage is TRBV6-5 and J usage is TRBJ1-2; D may be TRBD1 (5 bases). The clonotype was recovered from a human donor with non-small cell lung cancer whose response to radiotherapy plus ipilimumab could not be evaluated. The sequences come from peripheral blood, collected from a patient treated with radiotherapy plus ipilimumab. CDR3 loop: CASSSDSGFSYTF. The DNA of the CDR3 is TGTGCCAGCAGCTCAGACAGTGGCTTCAGCTACACCTTC.